This entry describes one T cell receptor beta chain. Its antigen is undetermined. Trimming cost V 4 bases and J 0 bases; bases outside gene matches: 15. This CDR3 has 19 residues. Germline-derived CDR1 and CDR2 are SGDLS and YYNGEE. The sample belongs to a study of shared clonotypes between healthy human individuals. Study background: Each donor had three CD4 naive, three CD4 memory, two CD8 naive and one CD8 memory plate.

Overall study results and limits: Among donors, clonotype sharing was expected to be affected by sequencing depth.

How the authors handled the data: For the immunoSEQ data, sequences were junction-only without quality scores, so filtering differed. The table came from immunoSEQ multiplex PCR; TCRdb's copy has only in-frame clones and leaves some out. D and trimming come from the DNA, and the V and J calls and clone size come from that table. The profile covers roughly 680,000 clones, with roughly 72% appearing a single time and over 1.5% taken by the ten largest. This TCR was recovered from a woman aged 25 to 45 in good health. The rearrangement uses TRBV9 and TRBJ2-2; TRBD2 aligns across 7 bases. Source material: memory CD4+ T cells sorted from blood. Noted subset: CD45RA-negative fraction. CDR3 sequence: CASSTSRTRDIANTGELFF. The CDR3 nucleotides read TGTGCCAGCAGCACATCCCGGACTAGAGATATAGCGAACACCGGGGAGCTGTTTTTT.